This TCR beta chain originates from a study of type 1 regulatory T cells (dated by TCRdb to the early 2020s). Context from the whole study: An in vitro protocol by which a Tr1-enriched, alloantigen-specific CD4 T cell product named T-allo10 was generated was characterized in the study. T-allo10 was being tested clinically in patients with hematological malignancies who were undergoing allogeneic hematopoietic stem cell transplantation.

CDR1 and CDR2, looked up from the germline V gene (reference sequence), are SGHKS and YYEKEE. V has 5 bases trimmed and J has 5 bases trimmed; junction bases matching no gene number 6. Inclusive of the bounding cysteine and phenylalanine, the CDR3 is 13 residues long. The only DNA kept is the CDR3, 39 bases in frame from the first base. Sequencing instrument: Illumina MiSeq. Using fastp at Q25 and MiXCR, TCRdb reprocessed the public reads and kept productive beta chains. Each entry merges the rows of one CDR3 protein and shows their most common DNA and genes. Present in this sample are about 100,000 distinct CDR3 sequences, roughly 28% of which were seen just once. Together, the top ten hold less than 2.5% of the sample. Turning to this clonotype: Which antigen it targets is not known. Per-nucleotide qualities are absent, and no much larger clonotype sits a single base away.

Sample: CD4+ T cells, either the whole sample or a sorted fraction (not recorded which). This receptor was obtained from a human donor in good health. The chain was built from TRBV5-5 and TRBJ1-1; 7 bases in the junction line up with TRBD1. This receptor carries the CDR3 CASRRAGGTEAFF. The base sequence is TGTGCCAGCAGGAGGGCAGGGGGGACTGAAGCTTTCTTT.